This record looks at one T cell receptor (beta chain) sequence and its context. Its antigen is undetermined. This sample is drawn from a study of cytomegalovirus exposure and HLA in healthy donors. Points from the study as a whole: Associated with cytomegalovirus, according to the listing, were some 180 TCR beta chains.

CDR1 is MGHRA and CDR2 is YSYEKL in the germline V gene. The CDR3 consists of 15 residues. V lost 1 base and J 10 bases, leaving 19 bases between the germline ends. Only in-frame clones appear in the TCRdb table, and some are missing; sequencing was by immunoSEQ multiplex PCR. The table has 100,000 to 150,000 clones, roughly nine tenths seen once. The sequencing sample was made of PBMCs. This TCR came from a young woman in good health and CMV-seronegative. This chain uses TRBV4-1 with TRBJ1-2; a weak D match, TRBD1 (6 bases). Here the CDR3 DNA reads TGCGCCAGCAGCCAAGTACCGGGACAAGCAATTGCCTACACCTTC. It codes for CASSQVPGQAIAYTF.